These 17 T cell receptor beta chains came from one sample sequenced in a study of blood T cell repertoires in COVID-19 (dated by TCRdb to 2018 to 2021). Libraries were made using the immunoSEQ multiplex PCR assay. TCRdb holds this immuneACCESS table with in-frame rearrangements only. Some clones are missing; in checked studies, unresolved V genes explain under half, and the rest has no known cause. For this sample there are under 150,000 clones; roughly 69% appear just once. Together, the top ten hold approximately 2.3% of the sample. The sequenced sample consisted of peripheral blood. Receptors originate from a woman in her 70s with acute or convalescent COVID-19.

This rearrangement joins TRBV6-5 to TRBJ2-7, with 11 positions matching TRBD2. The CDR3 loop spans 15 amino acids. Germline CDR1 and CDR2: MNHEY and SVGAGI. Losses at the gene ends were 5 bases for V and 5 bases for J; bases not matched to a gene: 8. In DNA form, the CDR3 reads TGTGCCAGCAGTCTACGGACTAGCGGGTTTAACGAGCAGTACTTC. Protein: CASSLRTSGFNEQYF.

In nucleotides, the CDR3 is TGCGCCAGCAGCCGTGCGGGGGGGTCGAATTCACCCCTCCACTTT. It is translated as CASSRAGGSNSPLHF. The chain uses TRBV5-1 and TRBJ1-6; TRBD1 is a possible D gene (5 bases). Per the germline V gene, CDR1 is SGHRS and CDR2 is YFSETQ. With 4 bases removed from V and 7 bases from J, the gap between germline ends came to 15 bases. There are 15 residues in the CDR3.

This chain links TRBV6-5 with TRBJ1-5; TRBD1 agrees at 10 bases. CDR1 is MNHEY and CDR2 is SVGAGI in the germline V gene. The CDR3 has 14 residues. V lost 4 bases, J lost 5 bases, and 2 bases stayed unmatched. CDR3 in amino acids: CASSWTGGDQPQHF. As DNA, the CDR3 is TGTGCCAGCAGTTGGACAGGGGGGGATCAGCCCCAGCATTTT.

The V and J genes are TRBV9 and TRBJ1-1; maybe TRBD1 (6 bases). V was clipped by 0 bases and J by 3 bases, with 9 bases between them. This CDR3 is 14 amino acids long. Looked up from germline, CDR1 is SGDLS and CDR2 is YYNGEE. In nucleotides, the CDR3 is TGTGCCAGCAGCGTAGGTAACAGGGACACTGAAGCTTTCTTT. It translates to CASSVGNRDTEAFF.

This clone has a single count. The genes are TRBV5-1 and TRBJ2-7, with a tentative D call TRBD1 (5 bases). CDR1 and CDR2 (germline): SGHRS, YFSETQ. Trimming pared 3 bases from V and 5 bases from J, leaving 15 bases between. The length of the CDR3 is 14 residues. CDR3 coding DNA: TGCGCCAGCAGCTCGCTGACAGTTTCCCACGAGCAGTACTTC. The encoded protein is CASSSLTVSHEQYF.

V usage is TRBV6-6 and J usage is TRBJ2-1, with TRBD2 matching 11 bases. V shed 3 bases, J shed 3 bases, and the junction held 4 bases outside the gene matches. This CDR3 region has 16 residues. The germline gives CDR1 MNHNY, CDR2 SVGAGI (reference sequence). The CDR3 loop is CASSYPGLADYNEQFF. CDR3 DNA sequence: TGTGCCAGCAGTTATCCGGGACTAGCGGACTACAATGAGCAGTTCTTC.

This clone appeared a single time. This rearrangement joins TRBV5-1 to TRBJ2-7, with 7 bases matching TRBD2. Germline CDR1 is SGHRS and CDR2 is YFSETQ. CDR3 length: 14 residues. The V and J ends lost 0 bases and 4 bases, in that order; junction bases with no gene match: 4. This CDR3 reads CASSLGRGRYEQYF. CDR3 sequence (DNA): TGCGCCAGCAGCTTGGGGCGCGGGAGATACGAGCAGTACTTC.

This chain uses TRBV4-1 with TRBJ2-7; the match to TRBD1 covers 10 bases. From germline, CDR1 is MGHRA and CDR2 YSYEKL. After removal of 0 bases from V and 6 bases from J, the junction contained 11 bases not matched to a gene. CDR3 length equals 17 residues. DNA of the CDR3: TGCGCCAGCAGCCAAGATTCGATTGGGACAGGGGTCTCCGAGCAGTACTTC. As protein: CASSQDSIGTGVSEQYF.

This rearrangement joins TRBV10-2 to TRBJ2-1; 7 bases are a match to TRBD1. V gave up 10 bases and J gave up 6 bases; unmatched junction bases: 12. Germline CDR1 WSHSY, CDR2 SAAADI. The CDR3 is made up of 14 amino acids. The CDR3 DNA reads TGCGCCATCGAACCGGGACAGTTTTCCAATGAGCAGTTCTTC. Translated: CAIEPGQFSNEQFF.

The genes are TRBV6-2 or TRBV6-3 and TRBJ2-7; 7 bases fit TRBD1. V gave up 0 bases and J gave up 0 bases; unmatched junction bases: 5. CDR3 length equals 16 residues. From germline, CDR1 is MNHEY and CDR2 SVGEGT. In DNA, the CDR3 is TGTGCCAGCAGTTACTCGAGACAGGGAAGCTCCTACGAGCAGTACTTC. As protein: CASSYSRQGSSYEQYF.

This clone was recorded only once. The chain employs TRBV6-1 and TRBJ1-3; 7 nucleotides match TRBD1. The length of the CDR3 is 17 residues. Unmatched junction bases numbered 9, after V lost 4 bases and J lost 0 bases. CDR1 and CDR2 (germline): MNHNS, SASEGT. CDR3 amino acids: CASSATSGQPSGNTIYF. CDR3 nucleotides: TGTGCCAGCAGTGCGACCTCGGGACAGCCCTCTGGAAACACCATATATTTT.

CDR3 region: CASSLGQYNSPLHF. For the CDR3, the DNA is TGTGCCAGCTCCTTGGGACAGTATAATTCACCCCTCCACTTT. The chain couples TRBV27 to TRBJ1-6; 7 nucleotides align to TRBD1. The CDR3 runs 14 residues. Germline CDR1 is MNHEY and CDR2 is SMNVEV (reference sequence). Trimming removed 8 bases from V and 4 bases from J; junction bases left unmatched: 5.

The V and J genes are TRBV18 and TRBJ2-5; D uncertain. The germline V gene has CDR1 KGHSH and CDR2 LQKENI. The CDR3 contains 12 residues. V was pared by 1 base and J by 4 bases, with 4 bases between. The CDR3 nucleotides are TGTGCCAGCTCACCACGTAGAGAGACCCAGTACTTC. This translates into CASSPRRETQYF.

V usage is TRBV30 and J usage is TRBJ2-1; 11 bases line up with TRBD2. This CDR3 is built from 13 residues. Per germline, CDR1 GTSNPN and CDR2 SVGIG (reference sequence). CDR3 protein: CGVAGGFRNEQFF. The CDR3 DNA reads TGTGGGGTAGCGGGAGGGTTCAGGAATGAGCAGTTCTTC.

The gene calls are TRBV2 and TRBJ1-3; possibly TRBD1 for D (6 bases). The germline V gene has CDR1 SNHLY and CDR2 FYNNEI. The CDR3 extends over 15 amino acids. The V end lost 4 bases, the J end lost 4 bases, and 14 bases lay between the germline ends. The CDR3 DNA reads TGTGCCAGCAGTGCAACAGGGTCCCGAGGAAACACCATATATTTT. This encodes CASSATGSRGNTIYF.

The CDR3 region has the DNA TGTGCCAGCACTGCGGACAGGCCCAATCAGCCCCAGCATTTT. Its protein product is CASTADRPNQPQHF. The rearrangement links TRBV6-6 to TRBJ1-5, with 7 positions matching TRBD1. In germline, CDR1 is MNHNY, CDR2 SVGAGI (reference sequence). The CDR3 contains 14 residues. V lost 7 bases and J lost 3; bases outside the gene matches: 6.

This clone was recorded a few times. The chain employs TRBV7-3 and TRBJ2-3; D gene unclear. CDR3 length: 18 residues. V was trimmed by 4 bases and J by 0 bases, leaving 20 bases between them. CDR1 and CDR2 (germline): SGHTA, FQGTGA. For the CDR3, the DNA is TGTGCCAGCAGCTCGTCAGTGTTTTGGCTGACTAGCACAGATACGCAGTATTTT. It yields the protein CASSSSVFWLTSTDTQYF.